The clone carrying this T cell receptor (beta chain) has more than one count but fewer than ten. These data are taken from a study of T-cell memory formation after mild COVID-19. MiXCR, applied by TCRdb to the 5' RACE reads, yields one record per CDR3 protein. The sample consists of about half a million distinct CDR3 sequences, around a sixth of them appearing once. The J segment lost 3 bases and the V segment lost 0 bases, leaving 7 bases of the junction unmatched. This CDR3 has 16 amino acids. Germline V CDR1 and CDR2: MNHEY, SVGAGI. The chain joins TRBV6-5 to TRBJ1-2; 7 bases align to TRBD1. The receptor comes from an adult woman who had mild COVID-19 (a few samples of this study predate the infection). Cell type and time point are not known. Sequencing input: PBMCs or a T cell subset sorted from them (not recorded which). DNA of the CDR3: TGTGCCAGCAGTTACTCGACCGACAGGGAGCACTATGGCTACACCTTC. Translated, it gives CASSYSTDREHYGYTF.